This T cell receptor beta chain stems from a study of T cells in Graves' hyperthyroidism and ophthalmopathy. Whole-study context: The initial diagnosis was the point when peripheral blood was collected, ahead of any treatment. Overall study results and limits: A median roughly six months before onset, the model predicted ophthalmopathy.

What was amplified from RNA transcripts were TCR beta CDR3 regions. HTBI primers were used for first-round RT-PCR of the TCR CDR3. In TCRdb, the multiplex PCR reads were re-called with MiXCR into one record per CDR3 protein. Of 380,000 or so distinct CDR3 sequences listed, 15% to 20% are singletons. In this sample, this clonotype turned up many times. Antigen specificity is unknown. CDR1 and CDR2 from the germline V gene are MNHNS and SASEGT. The CDR3 sequence is 11 residues long. The ends lost 7 bases at V and 7 bases at J; junction bases unmatched: 2. Out of around 10 ml of fresh peripheral blood came the PBMCs.

The receptor was isolated from a woman younger than 30 with Graves' hyperthyroidism. The genes are TRBV6-1 and TRBJ1-2, with 8 nucleotides matching TRBD1. Sequenced: blood. CDR3 coding DNA: TGTGCCAGCACGCAGGGGGCTGGCTACACCTTC. Translating it yields CASTQGAGYTF.